The clone carrying this T cell receptor beta chain was seen at least ten times. Its specificity is not known. Germline CDR1 and CDR2: MDHEN and SYDVKM. J was trimmed by 7 bases and V by 7 bases; bases with no gene match: 9. This CDR3 contains 15 residues. This sample was included in a study of regulatory T cells in long-lasting Graves disease. General study findings and limits: Favored gene segments in persistent disease were TRBV28, TRBJ1-2 and TRBJ2-5.

Time point specified: newly diagnosed GD, antithyroid drugs for less than 3 months. From RNA extracted from PBMCs, the TCR library was made. The authors built TCR beta libraries using iRepertoire HTBI primers and Arm-PCR of CDR3 regions. TCRdb recomputed calls from the multiplex PCR reads with MiXCR, one row per CDR3 protein. This sample has just over 600,000 distinct CDR3 sequences; 15% to 20% occur once, and the top ten carry under 20%. The sample was also reused in another study, on T cells in Graves' hyperthyroidism and ophthalmopathy. That source reports: Carried out on the TCR CDR3, a first-round RT-PCR used the HTBI primer set. Most thyroid clonotypes expanded above 0.001 appeared in blood too.

The gene calls are TRBV28 and TRBJ1-6; 8 positions match TRBD1. This receptor was identified in a woman aged 25 to 39 with Graves disease. The sample was peripheral blood mononuclear cells (PBMCs), taken at new diagnosis, from a patient treated with antithyroid drugs. CDR3 nucleotides: TGTGCCAGCAATCTAGCCGACAGGGGAAATTCACCCCTCCACTTT. Its translation: CASNLADRGNSPLHF.